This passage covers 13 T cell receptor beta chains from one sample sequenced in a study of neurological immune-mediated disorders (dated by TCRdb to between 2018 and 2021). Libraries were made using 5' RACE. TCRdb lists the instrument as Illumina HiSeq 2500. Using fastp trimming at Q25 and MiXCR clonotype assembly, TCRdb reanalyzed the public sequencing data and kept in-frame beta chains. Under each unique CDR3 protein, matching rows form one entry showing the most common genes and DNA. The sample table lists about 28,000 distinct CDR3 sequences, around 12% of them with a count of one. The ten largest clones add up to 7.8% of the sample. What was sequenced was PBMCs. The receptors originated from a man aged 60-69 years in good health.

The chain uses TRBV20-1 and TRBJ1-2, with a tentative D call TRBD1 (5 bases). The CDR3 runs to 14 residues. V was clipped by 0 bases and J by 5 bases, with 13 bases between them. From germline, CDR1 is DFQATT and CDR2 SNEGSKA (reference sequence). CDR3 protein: CSARDLGVPYGYTF. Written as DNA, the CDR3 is TGCAGTGCTAGAGATTTGGGGGTTCCGTATGGCTACACCTTC.

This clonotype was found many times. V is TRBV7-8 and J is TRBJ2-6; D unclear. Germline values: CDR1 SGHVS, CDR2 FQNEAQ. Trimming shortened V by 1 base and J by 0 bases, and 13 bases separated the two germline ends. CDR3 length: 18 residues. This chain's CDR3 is CASSLVAVMSSGANVLTF. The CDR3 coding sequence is TGTGCCAGCAGCTTAGTGGCAGTAATGAGCTCTGGGGCCAACGTCCTGACTTTC.

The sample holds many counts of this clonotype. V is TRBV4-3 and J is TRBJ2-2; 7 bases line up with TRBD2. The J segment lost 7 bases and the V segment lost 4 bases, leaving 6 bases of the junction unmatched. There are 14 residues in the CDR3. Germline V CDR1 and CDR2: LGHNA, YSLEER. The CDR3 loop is CASSRTAGVGELFF. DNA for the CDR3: TGCGCCAGCAGCCGAACGGCGGGGGTCGGGGAGCTGTTTTTT.

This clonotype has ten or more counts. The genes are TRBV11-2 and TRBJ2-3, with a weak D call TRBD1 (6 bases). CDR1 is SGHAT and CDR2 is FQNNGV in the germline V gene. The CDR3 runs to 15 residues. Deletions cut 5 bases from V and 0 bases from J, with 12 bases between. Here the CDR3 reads CASSPRGFSTDTQYF. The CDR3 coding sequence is TGTGCCAGCAGCCCCAGGGGATTTAGCACAGATACGCAGTATTTT.

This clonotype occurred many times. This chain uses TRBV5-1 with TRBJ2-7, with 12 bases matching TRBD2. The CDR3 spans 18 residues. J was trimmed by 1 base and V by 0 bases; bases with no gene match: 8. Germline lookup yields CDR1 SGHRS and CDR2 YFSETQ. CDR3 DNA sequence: TGCGCCAGCAGCTTGGCCCTAGCGGGAGGGCGGGGATCCTACGAGCAGTACTTC. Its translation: CASSLALAGGRGSYEQYF.

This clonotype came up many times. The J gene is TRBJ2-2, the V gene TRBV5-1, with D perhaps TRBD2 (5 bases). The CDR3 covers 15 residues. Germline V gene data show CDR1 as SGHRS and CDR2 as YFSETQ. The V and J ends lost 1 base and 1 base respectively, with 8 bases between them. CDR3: CASSLRRGNTGELFF. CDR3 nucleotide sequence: TGCGCCAGCAGCTTGCGCCGGGGGAACACCGGGGAGCTGTTTTTT.

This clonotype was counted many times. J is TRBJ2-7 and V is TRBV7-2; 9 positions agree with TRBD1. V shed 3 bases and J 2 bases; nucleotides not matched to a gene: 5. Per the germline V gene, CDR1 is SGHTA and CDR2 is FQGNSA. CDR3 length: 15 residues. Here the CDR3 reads CASSLQQGATYEQYF. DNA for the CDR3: TGTGCCAGCAGCTTGCAACAGGGGGCCACCTACGAGCAGTACTTC. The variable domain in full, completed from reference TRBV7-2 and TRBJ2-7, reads GAGVSQSPSNKVTEKGKDVELRCDPISGHTALYWYRQSLGQGLEFLIYFQGNSAPDKSGLPSDRFSAERTGGSVSTLTIQRTQQEDSAVYLCASSLQQGATYEQYFGPGTRLTVT.

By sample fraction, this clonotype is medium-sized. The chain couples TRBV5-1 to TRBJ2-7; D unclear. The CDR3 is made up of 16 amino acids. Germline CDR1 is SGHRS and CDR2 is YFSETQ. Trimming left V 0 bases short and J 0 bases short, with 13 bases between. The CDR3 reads CASSLDGLSNSYEQYF. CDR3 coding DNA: TGCGCCAGCAGCTTGGATGGGCTTAGTAACTCCTACGAGCAGTACTTC.

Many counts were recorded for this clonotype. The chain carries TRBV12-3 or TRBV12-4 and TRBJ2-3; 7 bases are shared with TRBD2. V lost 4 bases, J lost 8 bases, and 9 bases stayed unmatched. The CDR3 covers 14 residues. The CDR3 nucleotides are TGTGCCAGCAGTTCCGGCGGGAGTGGGAGTACGCAGTATTTT. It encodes CASSSGGSGSTQYF.

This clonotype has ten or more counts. The CDR3 sequence is CASSLSDGYEQYF. The CDR3 coding sequence is TGTGCCAGCAGTTTATCGGACGGCTACGAGCAGTACTTC. The chain employs TRBV27 and TRBJ2-7; D gene unclear. Germline CDR1 MNHEY, CDR2 SMNVEV (reference sequence). CDR3 length: 13 amino acids. Between the trimmed V and J ends, which lost 0 bases and 3 bases, there was a span of 6 bases.

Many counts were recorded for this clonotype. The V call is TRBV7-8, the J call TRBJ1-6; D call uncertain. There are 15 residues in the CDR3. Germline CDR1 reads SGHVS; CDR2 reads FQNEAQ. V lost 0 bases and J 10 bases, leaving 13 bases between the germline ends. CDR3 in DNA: TGTGCCAGCAGCTTAGCGCTTTTGTTTGGCTCACCCCTCCACTTT. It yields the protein CASSLALLFGSPLHF.

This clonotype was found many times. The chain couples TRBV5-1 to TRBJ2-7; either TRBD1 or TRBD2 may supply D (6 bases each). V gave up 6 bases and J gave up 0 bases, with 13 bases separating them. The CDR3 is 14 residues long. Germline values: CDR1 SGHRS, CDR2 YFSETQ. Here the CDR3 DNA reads TGCGCCAGCACACCCGGGGGCATCTCCTACGAGCAGTACTTC. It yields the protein CASTPGGISYEQYF.

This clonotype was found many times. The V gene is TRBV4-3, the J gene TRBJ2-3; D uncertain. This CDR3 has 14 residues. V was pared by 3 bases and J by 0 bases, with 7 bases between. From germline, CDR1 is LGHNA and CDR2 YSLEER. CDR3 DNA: TGCGCCAGCAGCCATAGTAAGAGCACAGATACGCAGTATTTT. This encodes CASSHSKSTDTQYF.